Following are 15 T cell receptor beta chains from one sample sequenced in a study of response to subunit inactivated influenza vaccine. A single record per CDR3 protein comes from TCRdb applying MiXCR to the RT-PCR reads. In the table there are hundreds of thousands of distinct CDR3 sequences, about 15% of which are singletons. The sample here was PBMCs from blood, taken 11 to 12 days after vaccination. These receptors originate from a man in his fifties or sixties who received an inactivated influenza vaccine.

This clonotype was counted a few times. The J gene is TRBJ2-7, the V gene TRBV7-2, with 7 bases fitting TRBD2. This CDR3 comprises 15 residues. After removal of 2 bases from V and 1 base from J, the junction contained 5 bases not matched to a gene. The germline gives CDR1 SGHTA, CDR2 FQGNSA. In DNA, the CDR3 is TGTGCCAGCAGCTTACAGGGAGGGGAGTCCTACGAGCAGTACTTC. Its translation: CASSLQGGESYEQYF. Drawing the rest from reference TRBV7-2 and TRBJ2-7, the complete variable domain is GAGVSQSPSNKVTEKGKDVELRCDPISGHTALYWYRQSLGQGLEFLIYFQGNSAPDKSGLPSDRFSAERTGGSVSTLTIQRTQQEDSAVYLCASSLQGGESYEQYFGPGTRLTVT.

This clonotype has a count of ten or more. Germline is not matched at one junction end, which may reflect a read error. The CDR3 DNA is TGTGCCAGCAGTTTAGAAGCAGGAAGCTCCTACGAGCAGTACTTC. Its translation: CASSLEAGSSYEQYF. The rearrangement uses TRBV7-2 and TRBJ2-7; D gene uncertain. Germline assignment: CDR1 SGHTA and CDR2 FQGNSA. CDR3 size: 15 residues.

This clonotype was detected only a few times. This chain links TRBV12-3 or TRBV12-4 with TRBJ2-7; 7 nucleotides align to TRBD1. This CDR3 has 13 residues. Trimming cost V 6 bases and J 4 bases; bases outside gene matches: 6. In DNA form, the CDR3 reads TGTGCCAGCAGAGACACGACAGGGTACGAGCAGTACTTC. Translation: CASRDTTGYEQYF.

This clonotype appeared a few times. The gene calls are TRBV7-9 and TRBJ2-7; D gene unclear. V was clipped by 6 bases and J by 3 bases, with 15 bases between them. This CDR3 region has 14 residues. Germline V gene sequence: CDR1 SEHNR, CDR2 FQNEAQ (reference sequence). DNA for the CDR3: TGTGCCAGCAGTCCCCCGGGCGTCTACTACGAGCAGTACTTC. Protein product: CASSPPGVYYEQYF.

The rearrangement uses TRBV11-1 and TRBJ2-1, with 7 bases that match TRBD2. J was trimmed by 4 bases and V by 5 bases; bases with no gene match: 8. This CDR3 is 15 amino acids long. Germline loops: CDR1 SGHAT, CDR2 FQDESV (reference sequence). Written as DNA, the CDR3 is TGTGCCAGCAGCGGACGGGACTATCAATACAATGAGCAGTTCTTC. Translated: CASSGRDYQYNEQFF.

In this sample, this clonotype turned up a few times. For the CDR3, the DNA is TGTGCCAGCTCACCCCCTCCACCCACCAGGGGCGGTTATGGCTACACCTTC. Residues: CASSPPPPTRGGYGYTF. V gene TRBV18 combines with J gene TRBJ1-2; D possibly corresponds to TRBD1 (6 bases). Germline CDR1 KGHSH, CDR2 LQKENI. The CDR3 has 17 amino acids. Trimming stripped 3 bases from V and 5 bases from J, with 22 bases between.

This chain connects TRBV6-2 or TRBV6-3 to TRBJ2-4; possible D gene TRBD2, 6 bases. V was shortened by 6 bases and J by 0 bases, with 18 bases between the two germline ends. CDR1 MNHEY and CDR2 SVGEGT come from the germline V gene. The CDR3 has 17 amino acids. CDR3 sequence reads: CASRPAGRPLAKNIQYF. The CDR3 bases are TGTGCCAGCAGACCCGCAGGGAGGCCGCTAGCCAAAAACATTCAGTACTTC.

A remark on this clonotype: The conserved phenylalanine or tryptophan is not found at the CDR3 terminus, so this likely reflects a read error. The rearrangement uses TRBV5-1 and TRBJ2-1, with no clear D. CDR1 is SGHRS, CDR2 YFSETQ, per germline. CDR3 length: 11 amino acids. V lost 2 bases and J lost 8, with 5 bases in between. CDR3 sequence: CASSFQYEQFL. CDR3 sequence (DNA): TGCGCCAGCAGCTTCCAATATGAGCAGTTCCTC.

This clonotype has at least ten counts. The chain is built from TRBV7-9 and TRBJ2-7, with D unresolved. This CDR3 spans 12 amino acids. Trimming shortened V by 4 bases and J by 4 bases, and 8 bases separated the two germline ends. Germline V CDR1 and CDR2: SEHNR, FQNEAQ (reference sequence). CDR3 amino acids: CASSSTDYEQYF. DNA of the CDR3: TGTGCCAGCAGCTCGACGGATTACGAGCAGTACTTC.

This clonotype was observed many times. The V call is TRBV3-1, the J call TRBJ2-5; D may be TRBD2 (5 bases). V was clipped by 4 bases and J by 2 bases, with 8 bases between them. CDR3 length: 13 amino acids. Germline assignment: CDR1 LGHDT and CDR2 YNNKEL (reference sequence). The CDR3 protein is CASSPSGQETQYF. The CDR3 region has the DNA TGTGCCAGCAGCCCCAGCGGACAAGAGACCCAGTACTTC.

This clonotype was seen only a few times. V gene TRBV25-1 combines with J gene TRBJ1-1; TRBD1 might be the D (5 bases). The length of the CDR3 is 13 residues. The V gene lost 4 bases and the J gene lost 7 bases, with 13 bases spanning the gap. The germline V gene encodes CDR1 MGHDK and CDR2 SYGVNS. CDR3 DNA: TGTGCCAGCAGTGGGCCAATGGGGGTTGAAGCTTTCTTT. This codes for CASSGPMGVEAFF.

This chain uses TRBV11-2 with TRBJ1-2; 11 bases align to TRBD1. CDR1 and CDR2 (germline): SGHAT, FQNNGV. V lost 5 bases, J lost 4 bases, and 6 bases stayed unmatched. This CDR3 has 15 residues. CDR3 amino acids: CASSPPGTGGYGYTF. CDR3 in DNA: TGTGCCAGCAGCCCGCCGGGGACAGGGGGCTATGGCTACACCTTC.

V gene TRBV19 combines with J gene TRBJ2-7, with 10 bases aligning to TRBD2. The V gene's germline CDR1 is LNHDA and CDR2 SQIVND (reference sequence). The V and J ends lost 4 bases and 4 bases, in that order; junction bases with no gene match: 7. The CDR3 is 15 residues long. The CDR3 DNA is TGTGCCAGTAGTAGACCGGGACTAGCGATATACGAGCAGTACTTC. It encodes CASSRPGLAIYEQYF. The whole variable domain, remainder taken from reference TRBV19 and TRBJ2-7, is DGGITQSPKYLFRKEGQNVTLSCEQNLNHDAMYWYRQDPGQGLRLIYYSQIVNDFQKGDIAEGYSVSREKKESFPLTVTSAQKNPTAFYLCASSRPGLAIYEQYFGPGTRLTVT.

Written as DNA, the CDR3 is TGTGCCAGCAGTCCCGGCATCAGTTATGGCTACACCTTC. It is translated as CASSPGISYGYTF. V usage is TRBV6-1 and J usage is TRBJ1-2; D gene unclear. V was cut by 5 bases and J by 5 bases, with 12 bases left in between. The CDR3 spans 13 residues. Germline-derived CDR1 and CDR2 are MNHNS and SASEGT.

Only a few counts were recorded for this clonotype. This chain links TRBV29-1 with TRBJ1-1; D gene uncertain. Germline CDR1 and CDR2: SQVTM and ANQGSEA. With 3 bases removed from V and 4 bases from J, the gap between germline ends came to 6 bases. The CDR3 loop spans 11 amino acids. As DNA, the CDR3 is TGCAGCGTTGAGGCGGGCACTGAAGCTTTCTTT. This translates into CSVEAGTEAFF.